This T cell receptor (beta chain) was identified in a study of PD-1 blockade in classical Hodgkin lymphoma (dated by TCRdb to 2018 to 2020). About the investigation overall: Nivolumab dosing was 3 mg/kg intravenously every 2 weeks, continuing until either disease progression or unacceptable toxicity. A peripheral blood immune signature of response to PD-1 blockade in classical Hodgkin lymphoma was defined using TCR beta sequencing and CyTOF. Results and caveats for the whole study, not just this receptor: Diversity was lower in patients who began nivolumab less than 1 year after ASCT, so these patients were left out of later analyses to avoid confounding by immune reconstitution. Trial patients achieving complete response had baseline diversity similar to newly diagnosed patients, whereas partial responders and progressors had significantly lower diversity. Newly diagnosed patients were reported to have lower baseline TCR diversity than healthy donors, and relapsed/refractory patients were reported to have lower baseline TCR diversity still. By C4D1, a significant rise was seen in CD4+ TCR diversity but not in CD8+ TCR diversity (p=0.0027 vs p=0.16), and the rise was most apparent among complete responders (p=0.02). Only a single clinical trial cohort was studied, and what caused the repertoire differences, possibly disease activity or prior therapy, remained undefined.

The time point label for this specimen denotes: cycle 1 day 1 (C1D1), immediately before nivolumab initiation. Relapse after autologous stem cell transplantation had occurred in all trial patients, and cohorts A, B and C were distinguished by prior brentuximab vedotin exposure. The trial cohort was composed of approximately 60 patients with relapsed/refractory classical Hodgkin lymphoma, for whom complete response, partial response or progressive disease was recorded as best overall response. Trial patients were treated with single-agent nivolumab in the multi-cohort phase II CheckMate 205 trial. An independent review committee assessed best overall response using the 2007 International Working Group response criteria. PBMCs from the trial were collected at three points: immediately before nivolumab initiation (C1D1), and during therapy at cycle 2 day 1 and cycle 4 day 1. Peripheral blood was collected in 8 mL Vacutainer Cell Preparation Tubes, from which PBMCs were isolated by centrifugation and then cryopreserved.

For this clone: What antigen it recognizes has not been identified. One base away there is no much larger clone; base qualities are not given.

The junction shows trimming of 4 bases on V and 5 bases on J, plus 21 bases between the germline ends. CDR1 GTSNPN and CDR2 SVGIG were looked up in the germline V gene (reference sequence). Spanning cysteine to phenylalanine, the CDR3 consists of 15 amino acids. Just CDR3 DNA is preserved here, 45 bases in frame from base 1. The Qiagen DNeasy kit was used to extract genomic DNA both from unsorted PBMCs and from the negatively selected CD4+ and CD8+ fractions. TCR beta CDR3 regions were subjected to amplification by immunoSEQ multiplex PCR with primers that anneal to V and J segments. A synthetic immune receptor repertoire was used to minimize amplification bias, and remaining bias was computationally removed after sequencing. On the study's bioinformatics: Custom Python scripts were used to quantify repertoire diversity as the Shannon entropy index. Unsorted, CD4+ and CD8+ repertoires were examined separately, except in combined analyses, for which CD4+ and CD8+ sequences were merged in silico. Clonal expansion was defined as a frequency increase of at least 2-fold after treatment compared with C1D1, and clones undetected at baseline were assigned a pseudocount of 0.5. Singleton clones were defined as clones with 0 or 1 copy at C1D1, and non-singleton clones were defined as clones with 2 or more copies. By matching protein sequences in sorted samples from the same patient, clones expanded in unsorted samples were annotated as CD4+, CD8+ or unknown. Wilcoxon tests on paired samples were used to test diversity changes from C1D1 to C4D1. Imported from immuneACCESS, the table was reduced by TCRdb to in-frame sequences with V and J called. These copies leave out some clones; in studies compared against another copy, an unresolved V gene accounts for under half, and the cause of the remainder is not known. From that table come the V and J calls and clone size; the DNA was used to work out D and trimming. Present in this sample are some 100,000 clones, around 90% of which were seen just once. The ten largest clones add up to 2.5% to 3% of the sample.

The chain uses TRBV30 and TRBJ2-7; matching of 5 bases hints at TRBD2 as the D gene. This specimen was peripheral blood mononuclear cells (PBMCs), taken at baseline. The sequence came from a human donor with classical Hodgkin lymphoma. The CDR3 sequence is CAWMKAGRGSHEQYF. DNA sequence: TGTGCCTGGATGAAGGCTGGCCGGGGATCCCACGAGCAGTACTTC.